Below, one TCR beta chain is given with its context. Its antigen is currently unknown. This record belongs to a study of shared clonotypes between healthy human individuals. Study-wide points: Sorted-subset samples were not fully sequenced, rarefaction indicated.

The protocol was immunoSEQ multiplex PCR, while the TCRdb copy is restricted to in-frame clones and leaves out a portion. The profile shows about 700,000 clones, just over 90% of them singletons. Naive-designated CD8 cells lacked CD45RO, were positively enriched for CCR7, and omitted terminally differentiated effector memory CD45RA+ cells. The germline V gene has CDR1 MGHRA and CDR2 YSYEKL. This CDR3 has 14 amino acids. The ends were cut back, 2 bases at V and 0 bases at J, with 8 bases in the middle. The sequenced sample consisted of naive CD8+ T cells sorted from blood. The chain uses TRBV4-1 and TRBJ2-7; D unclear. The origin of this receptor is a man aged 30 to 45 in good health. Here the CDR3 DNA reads TGCGCCAGCAGCCAATACCAGTACTCCTACGAGCAGTACTTC. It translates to CASSQYQYSYEQYF.